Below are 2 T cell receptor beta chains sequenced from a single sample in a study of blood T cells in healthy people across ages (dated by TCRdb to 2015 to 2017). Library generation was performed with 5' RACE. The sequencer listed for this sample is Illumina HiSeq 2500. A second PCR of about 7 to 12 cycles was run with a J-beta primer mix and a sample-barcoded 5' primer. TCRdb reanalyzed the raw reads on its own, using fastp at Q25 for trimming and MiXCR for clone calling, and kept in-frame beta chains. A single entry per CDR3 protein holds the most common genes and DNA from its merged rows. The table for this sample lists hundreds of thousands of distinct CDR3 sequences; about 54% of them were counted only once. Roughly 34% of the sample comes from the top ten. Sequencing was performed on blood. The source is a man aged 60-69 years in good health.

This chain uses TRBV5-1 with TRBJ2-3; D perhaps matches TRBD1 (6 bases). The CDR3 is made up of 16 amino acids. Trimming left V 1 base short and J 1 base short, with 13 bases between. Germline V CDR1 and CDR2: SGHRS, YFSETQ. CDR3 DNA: TGCGCCAGCAGCTTGAAAGTACCAGGGGGCACAGATACGCAGTATTTT. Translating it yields CASSLKVPGGTDTQYF.

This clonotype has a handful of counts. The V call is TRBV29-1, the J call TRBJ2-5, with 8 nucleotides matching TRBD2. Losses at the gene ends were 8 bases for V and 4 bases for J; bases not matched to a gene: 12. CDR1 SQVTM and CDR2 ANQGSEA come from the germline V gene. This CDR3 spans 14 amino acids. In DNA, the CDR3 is TGCAGCTCTCTCCGGGGCGGGGGGATAGAGACCCAGTACTTC. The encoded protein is CSSLRGGGIETQYF.